The rows below give T cell receptor beta chains drawn from one sample of a study of blood T cells in healthy people across ages. A single record per CDR3 protein comes from TCRdb applying MiXCR to the 5' RACE reads. Altogether over 450,000 distinct CDR3 sequences are present, approximately 25% being singletons, with the ten largest covering approximately 10%. The sample also formed part of further work on T cells of mothers and their children.

Sequenced sample: blood. The receptors were gathered from a boy younger than 18 in good health. The CDR3 runs from the conserved cysteine through the conserved F or W. A D gene is named only where the DNA matches it firmly. Expanded clones get a size class; other rows say once, few or many, or leave the size out.

d_gene: NA
j_gene: TRBJ1-2
abundance: NA
v_gene: TRBV14
CDR3nt: TGTGCCAGCAGCCATGCACCAAACAGCGATCCTAACTATGGCTACACCTTC
CDR3aa: CASSHAPNSDPNYGYTF

d_gene: NA
j_gene: TRBJ2-5
abundance: few
v_gene: TRBV28
CDR3nt: TGTGCCAGCAGTTTTAGTTCCGGGAAGACCCAGTACTTC
CDR3aa: CASSFSSGKTQYF

d_gene: NA
j_gene: TRBJ2-3
abundance: NA
v_gene: TRBV7-2
CDR3nt: TGTGCCAGCAGCTTACCCGTCGAGCTATACACAGATACGCAGTATTTT
CDR3aa: CASSLPVELYTDTQYF

d_gene: NA
j_gene: TRBJ2-3
abundance: few
v_gene: TRBV6-5
CDR3nt: TGTGCCAGCAGTTACTCAGGGGTGCGGGTCACAGATACGCAGTATTTT
CDR3aa: CASSYSGVRVTDTQYF

d_gene: TRBD1
j_gene: TRBJ1-4
abundance: few
v_gene: TRBV5-8
CDR3nt: TGTGCCAGCAGCTTGGAGGGGGCTTGGGAAAAACTGTTTTTT
CDR3aa: CASSLEGAWEKLFF

d_gene: NA
j_gene: TRBJ2-5
abundance: NA
v_gene: TRBV2
CDR3nt: TGTGCCAGAACCTTTCAGGGGACTCAAGAGACCCAGTACTTC
CDR3aa: CARTFQGTQETQYF

d_gene: NA
j_gene: TRBJ2-1
abundance: few
v_gene: TRBV12-3/TRBV12-4
CDR3nt: TGTGCCAGCAGCCCGGACCTAATCTCCTACAATGAGCAGTTCTTC
CDR3aa: CASSPDLISYNEQFF

d_gene: NA
j_gene: TRBJ2-7
abundance: few
v_gene: TRBV7-9
CDR3nt: TGTGCCAGCAGCTTTTACCTGGGGGAGCAGTACTTC
CDR3aa: CASSFYLGEQYF

d_gene: NA
j_gene: TRBJ1-1
abundance: few
v_gene: TRBV24-1
CDR3nt: TGTGCCACCAGTGATTTTGGGGGGGCGCCTGCTTTCTTT
CDR3aa: CATSDFGGAPAFF

d_gene: NA
j_gene: TRBJ1-1
abundance: NA
v_gene: TRBV7-2
CDR3nt: TGTGCCAGCAGTATCTCAGGTGTGAACACTGAAGCTTTCTTT
CDR3aa: CASSISGVNTEAFF

d_gene: NA
j_gene: TRBJ2-5
abundance: NA
v_gene: TRBV20-1
CDR3nt: TGCAGTGCTAGCAGGGTAGCGGAGACCCAGTACTTC
CDR3aa: CSASRVAETQYF

d_gene: TRBD2
j_gene: TRBJ2-5
abundance: few
v_gene: TRBV29-1
CDR3nt: TGCAGCGCTATGGGACTAGTAGGGGAGACCCAGTACTTC
CDR3aa: CSAMGLVGETQYF

d_gene: NA
j_gene: TRBJ2-1
abundance: NA
v_gene: TRBV29-1
CDR3nt: TGCAGCGTCGTGGGGGGCTATGAGCAGTTCTTC
CDR3aa: CSVVGGYEQFF

d_gene: TRBD1
j_gene: TRBJ2-5
abundance: few
v_gene: TRBV7-9
CDR3nt: TGTGCCAGCAGACGGACCCGCCCGGGACAGGGGAAGCAAGAGACCCAGTACTTC
CDR3aa: CASRRTRPGQGKQETQYF

d_gene: TRBD1
j_gene: TRBJ2-5
abundance: NA
v_gene: TRBV7-6
CDR3nt: TGTGCCAGCAGCACCGGGACAGCATCTGGGGAGACCCAGTACTTC
CDR3aa: CASSTGTASGETQYF

d_gene: TRBD2
j_gene: TRBJ2-7
abundance: few
v_gene: TRBV10-3
CDR3nt: TGTGCCATCAGTGAGTCCCTAGCGGGAGGTTACGAGCAGTACTTC
CDR3aa: CAISESLAGGYEQYF

d_gene: NA
j_gene: TRBJ2-1
abundance: NA
v_gene: TRBV5-8
CDR3nt: TGTGCCAGCAGCTTGGGGACTATATCCGATGAGCAGTTCTTC
CDR3aa: CASSLGTISDEQFF

d_gene: NA
j_gene: TRBJ1-1
abundance: NA
v_gene: TRBV5-1
CDR3nt: TGCGCCAGCAGCTGGGAGGGGGAGAACACTGAAGCTTTCTTT
CDR3aa: CASSWEGENTEAFF

d_gene: NA
j_gene: TRBJ2-7
abundance: few
v_gene: TRBV7-2
CDR3nt: TGTGCCAGCAGCTATACGGACGGCTTATCCCCGCAGTACTTC
CDR3aa: CASSYTDGLSPQYF

d_gene: NA
j_gene: TRBJ1-2
abundance: many
v_gene: TRBV20-1
CDR3nt: TGCAGTGCTAGAGATCGAAAGGATCCGAGGGGAGGCTACACCTTC
CDR3aa: CSARDRKDPRGGYTF